This T cell receptor beta chain came from a study of blood T cell repertoires in COVID-19. Turning to the study itself: Samples representing acute and convalescent COVID-19 were sourced from the United States, Italy and Spain. In each case, the material was cDNA or gDNA derived from T cells, B-cell-depleted T cells, or PBMCs.

Assay used: immunoSEQ multiplex PCR; TCRdb lists only in-frame clones, some missing. The table records 15,000 to 20,000 clones, about four fifths of them present only once. Germline CDR1 and CDR2: SGHRS and YFSETQ. V lost 1 base and J 6 bases, leaving 11 bases between the germline ends. The CDR3 is 13 residues long. The sample was peripheral blood. The TCR originated in a man aged 35-49 years with active or convalescent COVID-19. The chain is built from TRBV5-1 and TRBJ2-7; D possibly corresponds to TRBD1 (6 bases). CDR3 nucleotide sequence: TGCGCCAGCAGCTTGACAGGGCCCACCGAGCAGTACTTC. Protein sequence: CASSLTGPTEQYF.